This is a list of T cell receptor beta chains from one sample in a study of cytomegalovirus exposure and HLA in healthy donors. TCRdb's table, derived via immunoSEQ multiplex PCR, lists solely in-frame clones and lacks some. The data hold some 170,000 clones, with more than 75% observed a single time. Material for sequencing was PBMCs. The receptors originated from a woman aged 25 to 39 in good health and CMV-seronegative. The CDR3 runs from the conserved cysteine through the conserved F or W. A D gene is named only where the DNA matches it firmly. The size of a clone is reported for some rows only, either as once, few or many, or as a class for expanded clones.

CDR3 protein: CASTTVGGYTF
CDR3 DNA: TGTGCCAGTACCACGGTCGGTGGCTACACCTTC
D gene: .
clone size: .
J gene: TRBJ1-2
V gene: TRBV21-1

CDR3 protein: CASSPGQGASSQPQHF
CDR3 DNA: TGTGCCAGCAGCCCAGGACAGGGGGCTTCGAGTCAGCCCCAGCATTTT
D gene: TRBD1
clone size: .
J gene: TRBJ1-5
V gene: TRBV7-4

CDR3 protein: CASSQEFEGAGGPTGELFF
CDR3 DNA: TGTGCCAGCAGCCAAGAATTTGAGGGAGCGGGGGGGCCCACCGGGGAGCTGTTTTTT
D gene: TRBD2
clone size: .
J gene: TRBJ2-2
V gene: TRBV4-2

CDR3 protein: CASSTIYGYTF
CDR3 DNA: TGTGCCAGCTCAACAATTTATGGCTACACCTTC
D gene: .
clone size: .
J gene: TRBJ1-2
V gene: TRBV18

CDR3 protein: CSVVLDRTSYEQYF
CDR3 DNA: TGCAGCGTTGTTTTGGACAGAACCTCCTACGAGCAGTACTTC
D gene: .
clone size: few
J gene: TRBJ2-7
V gene: TRBV29-1

CDR3 protein: CASSSNYEQYF
CDR3 DNA: TGTGCCAGCAGTTCCAATTACGAGCAGTACTTC
D gene: .
clone size: .
J gene: TRBJ2-7
V gene: TRBV6-5

CDR3 protein: CASSLLLGHGYGYTF
CDR3 DNA: TGTGCCAGCAGTTTACTGCTGGGGCACGGCTATGGCTACACCTTC
D gene: .
clone size: once
J gene: TRBJ1-2
V gene: TRBV27

CDR3 protein: CASSFRWWEQFF
CDR3 DNA: TGTGCCAGCAGCTTCCGGTGGTGGGAGCAGTTCTTC
D gene: .
clone size: .
J gene: TRBJ2-1
V gene: TRBV7-9

CDR3 protein: CASKYRDRDNSPLHF
CDR3 DNA: TGTGCCTCTAAATACCGGGACAGGGATAATTCACCCCTCCACTTT
D gene: TRBD1
clone size: .
J gene: TRBJ1-6
V gene: TRBV10-3

CDR3 protein: CASSSSWGRNGYTF
CDR3 DNA: TGTGCCAGCAGCTCGAGTTGGGGGCGAAATGGCTACACCTTC
D gene: .
clone size: once
J gene: TRBJ1-2
V gene: TRBV11-1

CDR3 protein: CASGSGLAANNEQFF
CDR3 DNA: TGTGCTAGTGGTTCGGGACTAGCGGCGAACAATGAGCAGTTCTTC
D gene: TRBD2
clone size: .
J gene: TRBJ2-1
V gene: TRBV12-5

CDR3 protein: CASSPDRAYEQYF
CDR3 DNA: TGTGCCAGCAGTCCCGACAGGGCCTACGAGCAGTACTTC
D gene: TRBD1
clone size: .
J gene: TRBJ2-7
V gene: TRBV6-5

CDR3 protein: CASSLVQGALEQYF
CDR3 DNA: TGTGCCAGCAGCTTAGTACAGGGGGCTCTCGAGCAGTACTTC
D gene: TRBD1
clone size: .
J gene: TRBJ2-7
V gene: TRBV5-8

CDR3 protein: CASSLVQGKTEAFF
CDR3 DNA: TGTGCCAGCAGCTTAGTTCAGGGGAAGACTGAAGCTTTCTTT
D gene: .
clone size: .
J gene: TRBJ1-1
V gene: TRBV7-8

CDR3 protein: CASSLLGSVYNEQFF
CDR3 DNA: TGTGCCAGCAGCCTTCTCGGTTCGGTGTACAATGAGCAGTTCTTC
D gene: .
clone size: .
J gene: TRBJ2-1
V gene: TRBV6-5

CDR3 protein: CASSLRGLGLAGDHHETQYF
CDR3 DNA: TGTGCCAGCAGCTTAAGGGGCTTAGGACTAGCGGGGGACCACCACGAGACCCAGTACTTC
D gene: TRBD2
clone size: once
J gene: TRBJ2-5
V gene: TRBV7-7

CDR3 protein: CASSFLDRGETQYF
CDR3 DNA: TGTGCCAGCAGCTTCCTGGACAGGGGAGAGACCCAGTACTTC
D gene: TRBD1
clone size: .
J gene: TRBJ2-5
V gene: TRBV5-4

CDR3 protein: CASTYNRDRINYGYTF
CDR3 DNA: TGTGCCAGCACCTATAACCGGGACAGGATCAACTATGGCTACACCTTC
D gene: TRBD1
clone size: .
J gene: TRBJ1-2
V gene: TRBV7-9

CDR3 protein: CASSLNSGGGADGYTF
CDR3 DNA: TGTGCCAGCAGCTTAAATAGCGGCGGGGGAGCGGATGGCTACACCTTC
D gene: .
clone size: once
J gene: TRBJ1-2
V gene: TRBV7-9

CDR3 protein: CASSLDRGTEAFF
CDR3 DNA: TGTGCCAGCAGCTTAGATCGGGGAACTGAAGCTTTCTTT
D gene: .
clone size: .
J gene: TRBJ1-1
V gene: TRBV11-3

CDR3 protein: CASSYSGGAGYTF
CDR3 DNA: TGTGCCAGCAGTTACTCAGGGGGCGCTGGCTACACCTTC
D gene: TRBD1
clone size: few
J gene: TRBJ1-2
V gene: TRBV6-5

CDR3 protein: CSVDGQGARTEAFF
CDR3 DNA: TGCAGCGTCGATGGACAGGGGGCTCGTACTGAAGCTTTCTTT
D gene: TRBD1
clone size: .
J gene: TRBJ1-1
V gene: TRBV29-1

CDR3 protein: CASSYRPGTDSSGGYTF
CDR3 DNA: TGCGCCAGCAGCTATAGGCCCGGGACAGATTCGTCAGGTGGCTACACCTTC
D gene: TRBD1
clone size: .
J gene: TRBJ1-2
V gene: TRBV5-1

CDR3 protein: CASSLSGSVGSVSEQYF
CDR3 DNA: TGCGCCAGCAGCTTGTCGGGTTCGGTCGGTAGCGTGAGCGAGCAGTACTTC
D gene: .
clone size: .
J gene: TRBJ2-7
V gene: TRBV5-1

CDR3 protein: CASSPRAGRGNEQYF
CDR3 DNA: TGTGCCAGTAGTCCCCGGGCAGGGCGCGGGAACGAGCAGTACTTC
D gene: .
clone size: .
J gene: TRBJ2-7
V gene: TRBV19

CDR3 protein: CASSLAGVSPLHF
CDR3 DNA: TGCGCCAGCAGCTTGGCCGGGGTATCACCCCTCCACTTT
D gene: .
clone size: .
J gene: TRBJ1-6
V gene: TRBV5-1

CDR3 protein: CAWSVIGMWETQYF
CDR3 DNA: TGTGCCTGGAGTGTAATCGGTATGTGGGAGACCCAGTACTTC
D gene: .
clone size: .
J gene: TRBJ2-5
V gene: TRBV30

CDR3 protein: CASSLARNEQFF
CDR3 DNA: TGTGCCAGCAGCTTAGCGCGCAATGAGCAGTTCTTC
D gene: .
clone size: once
J gene: TRBJ2-1
V gene: TRBV11-2

CDR3 protein: CAITAPGTYEQYF
CDR3 DNA: TGTGCCATCACCGCCCCAGGGACCTACGAGCAGTACTTC
D gene: .
clone size: .
J gene: TRBJ2-7
V gene: TRBV10-3

CDR3 protein: CASSLSSSGRQPSGYTF
CDR3 DNA: TGTGCCAGCAGTTTATCGAGTTCAGGGCGCCAGCCCAGTGGCTACACCTTC
D gene: .
clone size: .
J gene: TRBJ1-2
V gene: TRBV27

CDR3 protein: CASSPLPSANYGYTF
CDR3 DNA: TGTGCCAGCAGCCCCCTCCCGTCAGCTAACTATGGCTACACCTTC
D gene: .
clone size: .
J gene: TRBJ1-2
V gene: TRBV27

CDR3 protein: CAWSFGRTGSRVRPNLYPNSPLHF
CDR3 DNA: TGTGCCTGGAGTTTCGGCCGGACAGGGAGTCGGGTACGTCCCAATTTGTATCCCAATTCACCCCTCCACTTT
D gene: TRBD1
clone size: .
J gene: TRBJ1-6
V gene: TRBV30

CDR3 protein: CASSYTGQGSHEQYF
CDR3 DNA: TGTGCCAGCAGTTACACAGGACAGGGGTCCCACGAGCAGTACTTC
D gene: TRBD1
clone size: .
J gene: TRBJ2-7
V gene: TRBV6-6

CDR3 protein: CSVVRGSKETQYF
CDR3 DNA: TGCAGCGTTGTCCGGGGATCAAAAGAGACCCAGTACTTC
D gene: .
clone size: .
J gene: TRBJ2-5
V gene: TRBV29-1

CDR3 protein: CASSLFQGAYEQYF
CDR3 DNA: TGTGCCAGCAGCTTATTCCAGGGGGCTTACGAGCAGTACTTC
D gene: TRBD1
clone size: .
J gene: TRBJ2-7
V gene: TRBV7-8

CDR3 protein: CASSEGGEQFF
CDR3 DNA: TGTGCCAGCAGTGAAGGCGGAGAGCAGTTCTTC
D gene: .
clone size: .
J gene: TRBJ2-1
V gene: TRBV2

CDR3 protein: CASSSGQSYSYEQYF
CDR3 DNA: TGTGCCAGCAGCTCCGGACAGTCGTACTCCTACGAGCAGTACTTC
D gene: .
clone size: few
J gene: TRBJ2-7
V gene: TRBV7-9

CDR3 protein: CASSLRQGSYEQYF
CDR3 DNA: TGTGCCAGCAGTTTACGACAGGGTTCATACGAGCAGTACTTC
D gene: TRBD1
clone size: .
J gene: TRBJ2-7
V gene: TRBV27

CDR3 protein: CASSPRMLQGEAFF
CDR3 DNA: TGTGCCAGCAGCCCGCGCATGCTACAGGGTGAAGCTTTCTTT
D gene: .
clone size: .
J gene: TRBJ1-1
V gene: TRBV7-9

CDR3 protein: CASSYLSGENTEAFF
CDR3 DNA: TGTGCCAGCAGTTACCTATCCGGGGAGAACACTGAAGCTTTCTTT
D gene: .
clone size: .
J gene: TRBJ1-1
V gene: TRBV6-6

CDR3 protein: CASRSTTGDYEQYF
CDR3 DNA: TGTGCCAGCCGATCAACGACGGGGGACTACGAGCAGTACTTC
D gene: .
clone size: .
J gene: TRBJ2-7
V gene: TRBV7-9

CDR3 protein: CASSLAGGPETQYF
CDR3 DNA: TGTGCCAGCAGCTTAGCAGGGGGTCCAGAGACCCAGTACTTC
D gene: TRBD1
clone size: .
J gene: TRBJ2-5
V gene: TRBV11-2

CDR3 protein: CASIGGREGRFNSGNTIYF
CDR3 DNA: TGTGCCAGTATAGGGGGCCGGGAAGGAAGATTCAATTCTGGAAACACCATATATTTT
D gene: TRBD1
clone size: .
J gene: TRBJ1-3
V gene: TRBV19

CDR3 protein: CASSQGTSGLYEQYF
CDR3 DNA: TGCGCCAGCAGCCAAGGGACTAGCGGGCTCTACGAGCAGTACTTC
D gene: TRBD2
clone size: .
J gene: TRBJ2-7
V gene: TRBV5-1

CDR3 protein: CASSTLPRVGELFF
CDR3 DNA: TGTGCCAGCAGCACCCTCCCGAGGGTCGGGGAGCTGTTTTTT
D gene: .
clone size: few
J gene: TRBJ2-2
V gene: TRBV7-9

CDR3 protein: CASSNRDRLKAFF
CDR3 DNA: TGCGCCAGCAGTAACCGGGACAGGTTGAAAGCTTTCTTT
D gene: TRBD1
clone size: .
J gene: TRBJ1-1
V gene: TRBV10-2

CDR3 protein: CASMRDDYGYTF
CDR3 DNA: TGCGCCAGCATGAGGGATGACTATGGCTACACCTTC
D gene: .
clone size: .
J gene: TRBJ1-2
V gene: TRBV10-2

CDR3 protein: CASSSPSRYPLEGAEAFF
CDR3 DNA: TGTGCCAGCAGTAGTCCAAGTCGGTACCCCCTTGAAGGGGCTGAAGCTTTCTTT
D gene: .
clone size: once
J gene: TRBJ1-1
V gene: TRBV28

CDR3 protein: CASSQQGLGTEAFF
CDR3 DNA: TGTGCCAGCTCACAACAGGGGTTAGGTACTGAAGCTTTCTTT
D gene: TRBD1
clone size: .
J gene: TRBJ1-1
V gene: TRBV18

CDR3 protein: CASSRNLAGGQETQYF
CDR3 DNA: TGCGCCAGCAGCCGCAATTTAGCGGGGGGCCAAGAGACCCAGTACTTC
D gene: TRBD2
clone size: once
J gene: TRBJ2-5
V gene: TRBV5-1

CDR3 protein: CASSLARNLDRGETEAFF
CDR3 DNA: TGTGCCAGCAGCTTAGCGCGTAACCTGGACAGAGGGGAGACTGAAGCTTTCTTT
D gene: .
clone size: .
J gene: TRBJ1-1
V gene: TRBV7-7

CDR3 protein: CASSQDISGGTRSSTDTQYF
CDR3 DNA: TGTGCCAGCAGCCAAGATATTAGCGGGGGGACCAGATCTAGCACAGATACGCAGTATTTT
D gene: TRBD2
clone size: .
J gene: TRBJ2-3
V gene: TRBV4-2

CDR3 protein: CASSDRTSGGVDTQYF
CDR3 DNA: TGTGCCAGCAGCGACCGGACTAGCGGGGGGGTTGATACGCAGTATTTT
D gene: TRBD2
clone size: .
J gene: TRBJ2-3
V gene: TRBV9

CDR3 protein: CAFTTDLYEQYF
CDR3 DNA: TGTGCCTTTACGACAGATCTCTACGAGCAGTACTTC
D gene: .
clone size: .
J gene: TRBJ2-7
V gene: TRBV30

CDR3 protein: CASSELAGPSYEQYF
CDR3 DNA: TGTGCCAGCAGCGAACTAGCGGGGCCATCCTACGAGCAGTACTTC
D gene: TRBD2
clone size: .
J gene: TRBJ2-7
V gene: TRBV9

CDR3 protein: CASSPGFRDNSYGYTF
CDR3 DNA: TGTGCCAGCAGCCCCGGGTTCAGGGACAACTCATATGGCTACACCTTC
D gene: .
clone size: .
J gene: TRBJ1-2
V gene: TRBV11-2

CDR3 protein: CASSEGGVEETQYF
CDR3 DNA: TGTGCCAGCAGTGAGGGAGGGGTTGAAGAGACCCAGTACTTC
D gene: TRBD2
clone size: .
J gene: TRBJ2-5
V gene: TRBV6-1

CDR3 protein: CATPKGQGYNEQFF
CDR3 DNA: TGTGCCACCCCAAAGGGACAGGGGTACAATGAGCAGTTCTTC
D gene: TRBD1
clone size: .
J gene: TRBJ2-1
V gene: TRBV2